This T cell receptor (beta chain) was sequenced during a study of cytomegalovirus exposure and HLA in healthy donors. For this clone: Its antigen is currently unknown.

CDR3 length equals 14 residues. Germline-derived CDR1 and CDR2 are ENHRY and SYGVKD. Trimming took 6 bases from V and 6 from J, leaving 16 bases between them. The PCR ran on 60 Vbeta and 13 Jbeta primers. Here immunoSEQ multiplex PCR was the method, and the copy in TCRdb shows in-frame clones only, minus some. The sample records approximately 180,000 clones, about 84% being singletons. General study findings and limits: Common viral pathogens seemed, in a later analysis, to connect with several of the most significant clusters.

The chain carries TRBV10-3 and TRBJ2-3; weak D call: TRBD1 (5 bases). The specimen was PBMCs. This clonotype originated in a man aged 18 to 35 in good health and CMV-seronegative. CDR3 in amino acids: CAIRGRRRWDTQYF. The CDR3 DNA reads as TGTGCCATCAGGGGGCGCAGAAGGTGGGATACGCAGTATTTT.